This TCR beta chain comes out of a study of T cells in Graves' hyperthyroidism and ophthalmopathy. Study-wide results and limits: Most thyroid clonotypes with frequency above 0.001 were detected in blood. A median roughly six months before onset, the model predicted ophthalmopathy.

CDR1 LNHDA and CDR2 SQIVND come from the germline V gene (reference sequence). This CDR3 comprises 14 residues. The V end was cut by 3 bases, the J end by 3 bases, with 11 bases between. The TCR beta CDR3 regions underwent amplification using RNA transcripts as the source. Initially, a first-round RT-PCR of the TCR CDR3 employed the HTBI primer set. TCRdb re-analysed the multiplex PCR reads in MiXCR, keeping a single row per CDR3 protein. The sample holds around 380,000 distinct CDR3 sequences, about 13% seen once. On this clonotype itself: Antigen unknown.

In patients aged 18 to 65, hyperthyroidism was newly diagnosed, with duration under 2 months. Material: blood. The TCR sequence derives from a man aged 25 to 45 with Graves' hyperthyroidism that later progressed to Graves' ophthalmopathy. This chain links TRBV19 with TRBJ1-2; unclear D gene. The CDR3 sequence is CASSMVLMDYGYTF. The CDR3 bases are TGTGCCAGTAGTATGGTGTTAATGGACTATGGCTACACCTTC.